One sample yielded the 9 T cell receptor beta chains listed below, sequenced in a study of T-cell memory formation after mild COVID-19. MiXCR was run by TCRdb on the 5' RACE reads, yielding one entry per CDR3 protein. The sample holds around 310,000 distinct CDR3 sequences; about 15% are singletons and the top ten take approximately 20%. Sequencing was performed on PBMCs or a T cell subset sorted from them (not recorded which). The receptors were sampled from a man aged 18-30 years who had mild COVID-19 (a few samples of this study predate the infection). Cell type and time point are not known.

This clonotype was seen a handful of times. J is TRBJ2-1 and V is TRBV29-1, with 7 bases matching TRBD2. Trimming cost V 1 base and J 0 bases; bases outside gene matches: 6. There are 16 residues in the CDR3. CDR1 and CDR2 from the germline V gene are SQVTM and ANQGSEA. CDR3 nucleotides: TGCAGCGTTGAAGTGGGGCGGGGGAGCTCCTACAATGAGCAGTTCTTC. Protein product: CSVEVGRGSSYNEQFF.

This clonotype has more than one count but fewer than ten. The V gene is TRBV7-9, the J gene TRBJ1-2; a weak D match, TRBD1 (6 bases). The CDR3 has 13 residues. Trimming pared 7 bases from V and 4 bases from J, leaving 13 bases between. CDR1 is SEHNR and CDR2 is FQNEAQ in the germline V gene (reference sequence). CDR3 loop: CASIPTGSYGYTF. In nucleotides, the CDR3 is TGTGCCAGCATCCCCACAGGGTCCTATGGCTACACCTTC.

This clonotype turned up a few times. Here the CDR3 reads CSVGVAANTGELFF. In DNA, the CDR3 is TGCAGCGTAGGAGTAGCGGCGAACACCGGGGAGCTGTTTTTT. This chain links TRBV29-1 with TRBJ2-2, with D possibly matching TRBD2 (6 bases). The length of the CDR3 is 14 residues. V was pared by 6 bases and J by 0 bases, with 11 bases between. Per the germline V gene, CDR1 is SQVTM and CDR2 is ANQGSEA.

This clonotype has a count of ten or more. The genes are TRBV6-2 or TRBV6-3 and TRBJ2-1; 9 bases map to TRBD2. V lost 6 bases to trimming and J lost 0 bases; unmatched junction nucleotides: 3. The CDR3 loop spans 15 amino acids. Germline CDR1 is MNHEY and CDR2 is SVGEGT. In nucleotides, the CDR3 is TGTGCCAGCAGAAGGACTAGCGCCTCCTACAATGAGCAGTTCTTC. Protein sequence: CASRRTSASYNEQFF.

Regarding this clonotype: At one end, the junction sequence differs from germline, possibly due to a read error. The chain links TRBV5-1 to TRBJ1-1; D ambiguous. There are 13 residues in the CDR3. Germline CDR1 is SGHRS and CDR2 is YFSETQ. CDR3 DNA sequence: TGCGACAGCAAGTCAGGTTGGAACACTGAAGCTTTCTTT. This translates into CDSKSGWNTEAFF. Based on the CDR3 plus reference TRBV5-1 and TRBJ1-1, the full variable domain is KAGVTQTPRYLIKTRGQQVTLSCSPISGHRSVSWYQQTPGQGLQFLFEYFSETQRNKGNFPGRFSGRQFSNSRSEMNVSTLELGDSALYLCDSKSGWNTEAFFGQGTRLTVV.

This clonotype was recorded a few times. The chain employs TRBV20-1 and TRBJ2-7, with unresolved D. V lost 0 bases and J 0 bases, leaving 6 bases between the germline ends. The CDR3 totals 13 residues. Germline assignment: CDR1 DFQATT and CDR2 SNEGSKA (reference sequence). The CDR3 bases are TGCAGTGCTAGAGACCATAGCTCCTACGAGCAGTACGTC. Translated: CSARDHSSYEQYV.

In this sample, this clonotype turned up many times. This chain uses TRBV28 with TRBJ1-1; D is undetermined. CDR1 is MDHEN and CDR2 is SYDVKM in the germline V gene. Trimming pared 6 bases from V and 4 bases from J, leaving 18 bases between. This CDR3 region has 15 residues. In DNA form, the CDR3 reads TGTGCCAGCAGGCCGGCCGGTGAGCGCTCCACTGAAGCTTTCTTT. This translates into CASRPAGERSTEAFF.

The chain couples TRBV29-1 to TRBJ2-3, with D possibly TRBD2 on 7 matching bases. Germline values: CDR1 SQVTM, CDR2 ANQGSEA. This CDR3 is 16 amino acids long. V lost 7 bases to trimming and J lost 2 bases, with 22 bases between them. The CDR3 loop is CSARGLSGVNTDTQYF. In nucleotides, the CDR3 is TGCAGCGCGAGGGGGTTAAGCGGGGTGAACACAGATACGCAGTATTTT.

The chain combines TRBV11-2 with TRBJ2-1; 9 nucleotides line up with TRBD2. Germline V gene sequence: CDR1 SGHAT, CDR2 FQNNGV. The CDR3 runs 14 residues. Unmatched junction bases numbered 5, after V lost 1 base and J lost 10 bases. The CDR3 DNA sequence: TGTGCCAGCAGCTTAGTTCCCCTAGCGGGGGAGCAGTTCTTC. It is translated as CASSLVPLAGEQFF. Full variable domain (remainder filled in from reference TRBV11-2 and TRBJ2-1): EAGVAQSPRYKIIEKRQSVAFWCNPISGHATLYWYQQILGQGPKLLIQFQNNGVVDDSQLPKDRFSAERLKGVDSTLKIQPAKLEDSAVYLCASSLVPLAGEQFFGPGTRLTVL.